Presented here are 30 T cell receptor beta chains from one specimen sequenced in a study of blood T cells in healthy people across ages. Combining a sample-barcoded 5' primer with a J-beta primer mix, a second PCR ran for about 7 to 12 cycles. TCRdb fed the 5' RACE reads into MiXCR, producing one record per CDR3 protein. The sample consists of about 1.6 million distinct CDR3 sequences, 30% to 40% of them appearing once. Input material: blood. Source of these receptors: a woman in her 30s in good health.

Note on this clonotype: At one boundary the junction diverges from the germline segment, which might be a read error. The chain combines TRBV5-1 with TRBJ2-5; D unclear. The CDR3 covers 14 residues. The germline V gene has CDR1 SGHRS and CDR2 YFSETQ. The CDR3 region has the DNA TGCACCAGCAGCTCGAACAGCCTAAGAGAAAGCCAGTACTTC. Encoded protein: CTSSSNSLRESQYF.

This clonotype showed up many times. This chain uses TRBV12-3 or TRBV12-4 with TRBJ1-4, with D uncertain. V dropped 3 bases and J dropped 8 bases, with 4 bases sitting between them. CDR3 length: 11 residues. The DNA of the CDR3 is TGTGCCAGCAGTTTTGGCGAAAAACTGTTTTTT. Translation gives CASSFGEKLFF.

The chain links TRBV13 to TRBJ1-1; the match to TRBD1 covers 10 bases. CDR1 and CDR2 from the germline V gene are PRHDT and FYEKMQ (reference sequence). The junction had 5 bases not matched to a gene; V was cut back by 2 bases and J by 2 bases. The CDR3 sequence is 16 residues long. The CDR3 DNA reads as TGTGCCAGCAGCTTAAGGGACAGGGGCTTTAACACTGAAGCTTTCTTT. Amino acids: CASSLRDRGFNTEAFF.

In this sample, this clonotype turned up a few times. Written as DNA, the CDR3 is TGTGCCAGCTCACCGGTCCCACTGAGAGAGACCCAGTACTTC. It codes for CASSPVPLRETQYF. This chain uses TRBV18 with TRBJ2-5; D is unclear. Trimming took off 3 bases at V and 4 bases at J, with 12 bases between the two ends. The length of the CDR3 is 14 residues. The germline gives CDR1 KGHSH, CDR2 LQKENI.

This clonotype has at least ten counts. The genes are TRBV20-1 and TRBJ2-7; D is perhaps TRBD2 (6 bases). CDR3 length: 12 amino acids. With 4 bases removed from V and 4 bases from J, the gap between germline ends came to 11 bases. Germline V gene lookup returns CDR1 DFQATT and CDR2 SNEGSKA (reference sequence). CDR3 DNA: TGCAGTGCTACGGGGGACGGTTACGAGCAGTACTTC. Its protein is CSATGDGYEQYF.

The DNA of the CDR3 is TGTGCCAGCAGTCCGACGGGACAGAGAAGGAAGGGGGATACGCAGTATTTT. Its protein product is CASSPTGQRRKGDTQYF. The genes are TRBV28 and TRBJ2-3, with 7 bases lining up with TRBD1. This CDR3 comprises 17 residues. V lost 5 bases, J lost 6 bases, and 17 bases stayed unmatched. Germline assignment: CDR1 MDHEN and CDR2 SYDVKM.

This clonotype has a count of ten or more. This chain links TRBV4-2 with TRBJ2-7, with D possibly matching TRBD1 (5 bases). CDR3 length equals 17 residues. V dropped 1 base and J dropped 3 bases, with 19 bases sitting between them. Looked up from germline, CDR1 is LGHNA and CDR2 is YNFKEQ. CDR3: CASSQGSNQGLGYEQYF. The CDR3 DNA follows: TGTGCCAGCAGCCAAGGATCTAACCAGGGTCTGGGCTACGAGCAGTACTTC.

Only a few counts were recorded for this clonotype. V and J are TRBV2 and TRBJ1-5, with D perhaps matching TRBD1 (5 bases). The CDR3 totals 15 residues. The germline V gene encodes CDR1 SNHLY and CDR2 FYNNEI. V gave up 0 bases and J gave up 4 bases, with 10 bases separating them. The CDR3 DNA sequence: TGTGCCAGCAGTGAAGCGCTTCGGGGGAATCAGCCCCAGCATTTT. Residues: CASSEALRGNQPQHF.

This rearrangement joins TRBV14 to TRBJ2-2, with D possibly being TRBD1 (5 bases). Per germline, CDR1 SGHDN and CDR2 FVKESK. Trimming removed 1 base at V and 3 bases at J, with 21 bases between. There are 19 residues in the CDR3. The CDR3 sequence: CASSQGIGALTRDTGELFF. The CDR3 nucleotides read TGTGCCAGCAGCCAAGGGATTGGGGCGCTAACAAGGGACACCGGGGAGCTGTTTTTT. The entire variable domain, with the rest obtained from reference TRBV14 and TRBJ2-2, is as follows: EAGVTQFPSHSVIEKGQTVTLRCDPISGHDNLYWYRRVMGKEIKFLLHFVKESKQDESGMPNNRFLAERTGGTYSTLKVQPAELEDSGVYFCASSQGIGALTRDTGELFFGEGSRLTVL.

This chain connects TRBV20-1 to TRBJ2-7, with a possible D match to TRBD2 (6 bases). CDR3 length: 12 amino acids. Germline CDR1 is DFQATT and CDR2 is SNEGSKA (reference sequence). Here the CDR3 reads CSPEGSSYEQYF. As DNA, the CDR3 is TGCAGCCCGGAGGGCAGCTCCTACGAGCAGTACTTC.

This chain uses TRBV27 with TRBJ1-5; the match to TRBD1 covers 11 bases. Per the germline V gene, CDR1 is MNHEY and CDR2 is SMNVEV (reference sequence). The J segment lost 4 bases and the V segment lost 6 bases, leaving 11 bases of the junction unmatched. The CDR3 contains 17 residues. CDR3 DNA sequence: TGTGCCAGCAGACCCGGACAGGGGGCGTTTGGAAATCAGCCCCAGCATTTT. It translates to CASRPGQGAFGNQPQHF.

Comments on this clonotype: A much bigger clone sits one base away, suggesting this may be a read error. V is TRBV6-1 and J is TRBJ2-3; D might be TRBD1 or TRBD2, each matching 5 bases. With 6 bases removed from V and 4 bases from J, the gap between germline ends came to 20 bases. Germline values: CDR1 MNHNS, CDR2 SASEGT. The CDR3 spans 16 residues. The CDR3 bases are TGTGCCAGCAGGAGGGACGGTCAGAGTCGCGCAGATACGCAGTATTTT. Its protein is CASRRDGQSRADTQYF.

The rearrangement joins TRBV30 to TRBJ1-1, with 7 bases that match TRBD1. J was trimmed by 4 bases and V by 2 bases; bases with no gene match: 7. Germline CDR1 reads GTSNPN; CDR2 reads SVGIG (reference sequence). This CDR3 spans 14 amino acids. The CDR3 nucleotides read TGTGCCTGGAGTACCCCAGGGGGTGGCACTGAAGCTTTCTTT. This codes for CAWSTPGGGTEAFF.

This chain uses TRBV4-1 with TRBJ1-3; possibly TRBD1 for D (6 bases). The ends were cut back, 5 bases at V and 4 bases at J, with 12 bases in the middle. The length of the CDR3 is 14 residues. Germline values: CDR1 MGHRA, CDR2 YSYEKL. In DNA form, the CDR3 reads TGCGCCAGCAGCACAGGGTTATCGGGAAACACCATATATTTT. Translation: CASSTGLSGNTIYF.

V and J are TRBV28 and TRBJ2-7, with D possibly being TRBD1 (6 bases). Germline V gene lookup returns CDR1 MDHEN and CDR2 SYDVKM. This CDR3 spans 13 amino acids. The V end lost 8 bases, the J end lost 5 bases, and 16 bases lay between the germline ends. The CDR3 nucleotides are TGTGCCAGCGTGAAACAGGGAAGCGACGAGCAGTACTTC. It yields the protein CASVKQGSDEQYF. Together with reference TRBV28 and TRBJ2-7, the CDR3 gives the full variable domain: DVKVTQSSRYLVKRTGEKVFLECVQDMDHENMFWYRQDPGLGLRLIYFSYDVKMKEKGDIPEGYSVSREKKERFSLILESASTNQTSMYLCASVKQGSDEQYFGPGTRLTVT.

The gene calls are TRBV20-1 and TRBJ1-6; TRBD1 aligns across 8 bases. J gave up 0 bases and V 5 bases, and 12 bases lay outside the gene matches. The V gene's germline CDR1 is DFQATT and CDR2 SNEGSKA (reference sequence). This CDR3 is 18 amino acids long. The CDR3 here is CSALRRNRGSSYNSPLHF. The DNA for the CDR3 is TGCAGTGCTCTTCGGAGAAACAGGGGGAGCTCCTATAATTCACCCCTCCACTTT.

The genes are TRBV2 and TRBJ2-7; maybe TRBD2 (6 bases). CDR1 SNHLY and CDR2 FYNNEI come from the germline V gene. V was pared by 2 bases and J by 3 bases, with 11 bases between. The CDR3 is 14 residues long. CDR3 bases: TGTGCCAGCAGTGAACGAGGGGACTTCTACGAGCAGTACTTC. Amino acids: CASSERGDFYEQYF.

This clonotype was seen a handful of times. J is TRBJ2-1 and V is TRBV12-3 or TRBV12-4; 10 bases map to TRBD1. J lost 7 bases, V lost 5 bases, and 11 bases had no gene match. This CDR3 has 16 amino acids. CDR3 sequence: CASSPSDRGRLNEQFF. The CDR3, as DNA: TGTGCCAGCAGTCCCTCCGACAGGGGGCGTTTAAATGAGCAGTTCTTC.

The gene calls are TRBV11-2 and TRBJ2-1; a weak D match, TRBD1 (6 bases). The CDR3 runs to 15 residues. The germline V gene encodes CDR1 SGHAT and CDR2 FQNNGV. V was pared by 7 bases and J by 4 bases, with 17 bases between. CDR3 amino acids: CASNRRVGGYNEQFF. CDR3 DNA: TGTGCCAGCAACCGCAGGGTAGGGGGATACAATGAGCAGTTCTTC. Using reference TRBV11-2 and TRBJ2-1 for the parts outside the CDR3, the full variable domain is EAGVAQSPRYKIIEKRQSVAFWCNPISGHATLYWYQQILGQGPKLLIQFQNNGVVDDSQLPKDRFSAERLKGVDSTLKIQPAKLEDSAVYLCASNRRVGGYNEQFFGPGTRLTVL.

Only a few counts were recorded for this clonotype. The chain couples TRBV21-1 to TRBJ1-2; no DNA check was done on the table's D call, TRBD1. TRBV21-1 is a pseudogene locus. CDR3 length: 14 residues. CDR3 nucleotides: TGTGCCAGCACCCCGGGACGGGGGAGGTATGGCTACACCTTC. Its translation is CASTPGRGRYGYTF.

The chain is built from TRBV6-1 and TRBJ1-2; a weak D match, TRBD1 (6 bases). V gave up 8 bases and J gave up 4 bases, with 20 bases separating them. The CDR3 has 15 amino acids. From germline, CDR1 is MNHNS and CDR2 SASEGT. The CDR3 protein is CASSAGQGRTYGYTF. The CDR3 DNA is TGTGCCAGCTCGGCAGGGCAGGGGCGCACCTATGGCTACACCTTC.

The V gene is TRBV29-1, the J gene TRBJ2-1, with D tentatively TRBD1 (6 bases). The CDR3 loop spans 12 amino acids. V was shortened by 4 bases and J by 13 bases, with 17 bases between the two germline ends. CDR1 is SQVTM and CDR2 is ANQGSEA in the germline V gene. The CDR3 is CSVVRQEETQFF. The CDR3 DNA sequence: TGCAGCGTTGTGAGACAGGAAGAGACCCAGTTCTTC.

This clonotype was seen a few times. The V gene is TRBV7-2, the J gene TRBJ1-2, with D possibly matching TRBD1 (6 bases). Germline values: CDR1 SGHTA, CDR2 FQGNSA. This CDR3 is 16 amino acids long. V dropped 7 bases and J dropped 3 bases, with 21 bases sitting between them. The CDR3 sequence is CASNPGGGRSDYGYTF. CDR3 nucleotide sequence: TGTGCCAGCAACCCCGGCGGGGGGCGCAGCGACTATGGCTACACCTTC.

The V call is TRBV20-1, the J call TRBJ1-5, with D possibly TRBD1 on 5 matching bases. Germline V gene lookup returns CDR1 DFQATT and CDR2 SNEGSKA (reference sequence). The CDR3 sequence is 13 residues long. Between the trimmed V and J ends, which lost 2 bases and 4 bases, there was a span of 9 bases. The CDR3 sequence is CSARQGLNQPQHF. CDR3 sequence (DNA): TGCAGTGCTAGACAGGGTCTAAATCAGCCCCAGCATTTT.

This clonotype came up a few times. CDR3 sequence reads: CASSTRASGGRDEQFF. In DNA form, the CDR3 reads TGTGCCAGCAGCACCCGGGCTAGCGGGGGCAGGGATGAGCAGTTCTTC. V usage is TRBV12-3 or TRBV12-4 and J usage is TRBJ2-1; the match to TRBD2 covers 10 bases. The CDR3 is made up of 16 amino acids. J lost 8 bases, V lost 6 bases, and 13 bases had no gene match.

The rearrangement uses TRBV5-1 and TRBJ2-3; the match to TRBD1 covers 9 bases. With V trimmed by 10 bases and J by 5 bases, 8 bases remained unmatched. This CDR3 contains 13 residues. Germline V gene lookup returns CDR1 SGHRS and CDR2 YFSETQ. The CDR3 DNA is TGCGCCGGCATAGCGACAGGGGGAGATACGCAGTATTTT. This codes for CAGIATGGDTQYF. The full variable domain, rest sourced from reference TRBV5-1 and TRBJ2-3, is KAGVTQTPRYLIKTRGQQVTLSCSPISGHRSVSWYQQTPGQGLQFLFEYFSETQRNKGNFPGRFSGRQFSNSRSEMNVSTLELGDSALYLCAGIATGGDTQYFGPGTRLTVL.

The rearrangement joins TRBV7-2 to TRBJ1-1; D gene ambiguous. V was pared by 3 bases and J by 4 bases, with 12 bases between. The germline V gene encodes CDR1 SGHTA and CDR2 FQGNSA. This CDR3 region has 14 residues. The CDR3 sequence is CASSFWGRGTEAFF. The CDR3 DNA reads as TGTGCCAGCAGCTTCTGGGGTCGGGGCACTGAAGCTTTCTTT. Combining the CDR3 with reference TRBV7-2 and TRBJ1-1 gives the whole variable domain GAGVSQSPSNKVTEKGKDVELRCDPISGHTALYWYRQSLGQGLEFLIYFQGNSAPDKSGLPSDRFSAERTGGSVSTLTIQRTQQEDSAVYLCASSFWGRGTEAFFGQGTRLTVV.

The chain has TRBV28 and TRBJ2-1; 7 nucleotides align to TRBD1. The CDR3 spans 13 residues. V shed 6 bases and J 4 bases; nucleotides not matched to a gene: 3. Germline CDR1 and CDR2: MDHEN and SYDVKM. The CDR3 DNA reads as TGTGCCAGCAGAGGGACAGCTTACAATGAGCAGTTCTTC. As protein: CASRGTAYNEQFF.

This clonotype has only a few counts. This chain uses TRBV7-2 with TRBJ2-1; TRBD2 agrees at 9 bases. Germline CDR1 is SGHTA and CDR2 is FQGNSA. The CDR3 has 15 amino acids. V dropped 5 bases and J dropped 6; count of bases not matched to a gene: 8. CDR3 in amino acids: CASSQAGGYPNEQFF. The DNA for the CDR3 is TGTGCCAGCAGCCAAGCGGGGGGTTATCCCAATGAGCAGTTCTTC. The full variable domain, in which reference TRBV7-2 and TRBJ2-1 provide the parts outside the CDR3, is GAGVSQSPSNKVTEKGKDVELRCDPISGHTALYWYRQSLGQGLEFLIYFQGNSAPDKSGLPSDRFSAERTGGSVSTLTIQRTQQEDSAVYLCASSQAGGYPNEQFFGPGTRLTVL.

V gene TRBV20-1 combines with J gene TRBJ2-3, with 11 bases identical to TRBD2. V was pared by 4 bases and J by 3 bases, with 3 bases of the junction left unmatched. The CDR3 consists of 14 residues. From germline, CDR1 is DFQATT and CDR2 SNEGSKA (reference sequence). The CDR3 coding sequence is TGCAGTGCTATAGCGGGAGGGGGTACAGATACGCAGTATTTT. As protein: CSAIAGGGTDTQYF.